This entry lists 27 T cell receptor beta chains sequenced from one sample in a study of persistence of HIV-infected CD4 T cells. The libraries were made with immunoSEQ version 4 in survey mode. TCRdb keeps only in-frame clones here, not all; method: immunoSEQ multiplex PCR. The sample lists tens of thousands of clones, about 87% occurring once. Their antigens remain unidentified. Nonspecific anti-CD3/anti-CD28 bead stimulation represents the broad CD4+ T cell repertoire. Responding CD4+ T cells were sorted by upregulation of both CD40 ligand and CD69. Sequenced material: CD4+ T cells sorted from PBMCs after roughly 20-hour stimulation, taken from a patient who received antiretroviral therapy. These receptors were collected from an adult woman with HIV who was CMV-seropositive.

The CDR3 reads CASSRGGNTGELFF. The DNA of the CDR3 is TGTGCCAGCAGCAGGGGAGGGAACACCGGGGAGCTGTTTTTT. The chain employs TRBV6-5 and TRBJ2-2; D is perhaps TRBD1 or TRBD2 (6 bases each). Trimming cost V 6 bases and J 1 base, with 9 bases left between them. The CDR3 runs 14 residues. The germline V gene encodes CDR1 MNHEY and CDR2 SVGAGI.

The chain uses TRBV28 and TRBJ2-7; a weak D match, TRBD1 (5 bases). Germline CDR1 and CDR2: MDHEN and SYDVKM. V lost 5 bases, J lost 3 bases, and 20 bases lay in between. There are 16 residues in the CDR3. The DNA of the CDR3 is TGTGCCAGCAGTACACCCTTTGGGCAGGGTGGCTACGAGCAGTACTTC. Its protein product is CASSTPFGQGGYEQYF. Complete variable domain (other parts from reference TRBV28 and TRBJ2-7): DVKVTQSSRYLVKRTGEKVFLECVQDMDHENMFWYRQDPGLGLRLIYFSYDVKMKEKGDIPEGYSVSREKKERFSLILESASTNQTSMYLCASSTPFGQGGYEQYFGPGTRLTVT.

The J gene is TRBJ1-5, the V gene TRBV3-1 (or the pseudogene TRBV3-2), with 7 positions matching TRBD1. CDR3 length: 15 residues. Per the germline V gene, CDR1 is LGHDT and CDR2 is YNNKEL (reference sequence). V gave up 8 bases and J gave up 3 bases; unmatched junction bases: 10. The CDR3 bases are TGTGCCAGCTCTAACAGGGGCCGTTACAATCAGCCCCAGCATTTT. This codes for CASSNRGRYNQPQHF.

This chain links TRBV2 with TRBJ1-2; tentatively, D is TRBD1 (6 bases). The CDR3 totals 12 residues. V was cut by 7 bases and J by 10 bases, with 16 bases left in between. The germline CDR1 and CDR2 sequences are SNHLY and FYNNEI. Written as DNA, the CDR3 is TGTGCCAGCATCATGGGGGCGGAAGACTACACCTTC. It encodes CASIMGAEDYTF.

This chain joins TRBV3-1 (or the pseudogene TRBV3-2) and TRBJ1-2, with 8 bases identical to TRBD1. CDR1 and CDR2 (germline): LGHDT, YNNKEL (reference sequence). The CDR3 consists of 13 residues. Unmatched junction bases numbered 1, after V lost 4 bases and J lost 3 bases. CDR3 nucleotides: TGTGCCAGCAGCCCGACAGGGGACTATGGCTACACCTTC. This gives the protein CASSPTGDYGYTF.

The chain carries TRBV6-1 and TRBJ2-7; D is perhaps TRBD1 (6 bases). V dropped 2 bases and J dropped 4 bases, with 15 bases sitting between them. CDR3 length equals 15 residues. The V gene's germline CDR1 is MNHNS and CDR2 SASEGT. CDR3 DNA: TGTGCCAGCAGTGAATCCGGGACATACCGATACGAGCAGTACGTC. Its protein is CASSESGTYRYEQYV.

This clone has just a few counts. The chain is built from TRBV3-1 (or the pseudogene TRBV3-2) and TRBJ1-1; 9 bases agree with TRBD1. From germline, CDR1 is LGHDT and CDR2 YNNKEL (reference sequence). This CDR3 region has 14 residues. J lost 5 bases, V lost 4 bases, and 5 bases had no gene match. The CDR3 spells CASSREDRGTEAFF. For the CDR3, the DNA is TGTGCCAGCAGCCGTGAGGACAGGGGTACTGAAGCTTTCTTT.

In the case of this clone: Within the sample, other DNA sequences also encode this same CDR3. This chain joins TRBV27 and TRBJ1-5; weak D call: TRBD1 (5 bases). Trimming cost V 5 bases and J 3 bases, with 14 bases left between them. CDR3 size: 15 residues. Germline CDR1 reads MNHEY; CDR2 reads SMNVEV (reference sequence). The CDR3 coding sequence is TGTGCCAGCAGTCTCTCCCGACAGAACAATCAGCCCCAGCATTTT. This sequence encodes CASSLSRQNNQPQHF.

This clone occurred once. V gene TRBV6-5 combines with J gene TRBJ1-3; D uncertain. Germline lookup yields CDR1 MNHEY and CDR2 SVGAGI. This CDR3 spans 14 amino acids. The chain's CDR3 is CGHRATVSGNTIYF. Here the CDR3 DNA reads TGTGGCCACCGGGCTACAGTATCTGGAAACACCATATATTTT.

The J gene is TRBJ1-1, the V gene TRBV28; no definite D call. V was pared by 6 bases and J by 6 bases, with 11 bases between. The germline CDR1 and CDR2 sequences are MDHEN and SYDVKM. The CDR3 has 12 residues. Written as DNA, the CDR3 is TGTGCCAGCAGCCTAGAGGTCGCTGAAGCTTTCTTT. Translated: CASSLEVAEAFF.

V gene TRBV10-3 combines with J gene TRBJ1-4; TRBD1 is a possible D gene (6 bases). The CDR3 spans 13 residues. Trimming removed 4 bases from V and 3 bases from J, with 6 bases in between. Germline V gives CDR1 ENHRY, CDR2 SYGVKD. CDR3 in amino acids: CAISGTANEKLFF. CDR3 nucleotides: TGTGCCATCAGTGGGACAGCTAATGAAAAACTGTTTTTT.

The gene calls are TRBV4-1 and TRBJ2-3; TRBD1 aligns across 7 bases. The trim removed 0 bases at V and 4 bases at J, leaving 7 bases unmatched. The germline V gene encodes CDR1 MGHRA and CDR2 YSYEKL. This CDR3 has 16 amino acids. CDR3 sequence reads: CASSQDRGTGADTQYF. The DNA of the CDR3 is TGCGCCAGCAGCCAAGATCGGGGAACAGGGGCAGATACGCAGTATTTT.

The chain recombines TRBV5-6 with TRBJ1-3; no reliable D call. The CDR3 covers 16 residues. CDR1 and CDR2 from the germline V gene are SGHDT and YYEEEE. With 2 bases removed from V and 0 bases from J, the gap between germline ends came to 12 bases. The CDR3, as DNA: TGTGCCAGCAGCTTTTCCTTGGGAAACTCTGGAAACACCATATATTTT. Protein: CASSFSLGNSGNTIYF.

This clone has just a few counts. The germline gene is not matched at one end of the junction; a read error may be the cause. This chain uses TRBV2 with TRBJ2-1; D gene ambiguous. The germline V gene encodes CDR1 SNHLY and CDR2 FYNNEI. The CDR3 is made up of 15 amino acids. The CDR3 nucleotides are TGTGCCAGCAGTGAGATGAGTAATCGTGGGTCCCCGACTCTCTTC. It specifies CASSEMSNRGSPTLF.

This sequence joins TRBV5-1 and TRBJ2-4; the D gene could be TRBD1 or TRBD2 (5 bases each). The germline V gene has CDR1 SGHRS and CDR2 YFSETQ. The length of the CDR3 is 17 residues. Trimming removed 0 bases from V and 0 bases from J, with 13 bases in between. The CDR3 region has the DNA TGCGCCAGCAGCTTGGGGGGGACGGATCTAGCCAAAAACATTCAGTACTTC. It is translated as CASSLGGTDLAKNIQYF.

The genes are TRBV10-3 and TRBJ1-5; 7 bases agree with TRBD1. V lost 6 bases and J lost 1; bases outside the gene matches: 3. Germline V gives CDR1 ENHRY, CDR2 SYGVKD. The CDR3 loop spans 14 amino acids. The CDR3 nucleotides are TGTGCCATCAGACGACAGGGAAGCAATCAGCCCCAGCATTTT. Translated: CAIRRQGSNQPQHF.

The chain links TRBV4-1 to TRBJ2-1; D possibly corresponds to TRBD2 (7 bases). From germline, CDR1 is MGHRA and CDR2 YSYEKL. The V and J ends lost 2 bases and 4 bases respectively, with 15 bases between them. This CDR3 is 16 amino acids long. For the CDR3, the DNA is TGCGCCAGCAGCCAAACCCGGGGGGCATTGTACAATGAGCAGTTCTTC. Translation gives CASSQTRGALYNEQFF.

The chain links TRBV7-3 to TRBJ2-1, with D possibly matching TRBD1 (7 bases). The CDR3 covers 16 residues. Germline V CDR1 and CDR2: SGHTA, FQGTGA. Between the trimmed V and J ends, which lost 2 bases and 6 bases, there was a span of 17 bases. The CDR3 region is CASSLSSAGGFNEQFF. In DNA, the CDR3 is TGTGCCAGCAGCTTATCCTCCGCAGGGGGGTTCAATGAGCAGTTCTTC.

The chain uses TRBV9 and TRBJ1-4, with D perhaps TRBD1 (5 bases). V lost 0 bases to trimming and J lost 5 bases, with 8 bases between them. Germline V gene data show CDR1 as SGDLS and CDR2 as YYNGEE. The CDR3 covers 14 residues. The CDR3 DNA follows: TGTGCCAGCAGCGTAGGACAGCCGAATGAAAAACTGTTTTTT. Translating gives CASSVGQPNEKLFF.

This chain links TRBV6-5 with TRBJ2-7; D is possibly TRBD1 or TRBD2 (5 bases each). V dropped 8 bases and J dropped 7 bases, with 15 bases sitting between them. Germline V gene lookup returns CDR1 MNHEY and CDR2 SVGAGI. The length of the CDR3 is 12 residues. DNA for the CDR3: TGTGCCAGCCCTAGTGGGGGTGGGGAGCAGTACGTC. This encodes CASPSGGGEQYV.

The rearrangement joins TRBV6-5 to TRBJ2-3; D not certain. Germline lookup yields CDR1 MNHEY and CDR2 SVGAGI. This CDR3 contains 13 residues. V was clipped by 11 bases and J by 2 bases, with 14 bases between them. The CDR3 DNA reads TGTGCCGGCGCAGCAGTCTACACAGATACGCAGTATTTT. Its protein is CAGAAVYTDTQYF.

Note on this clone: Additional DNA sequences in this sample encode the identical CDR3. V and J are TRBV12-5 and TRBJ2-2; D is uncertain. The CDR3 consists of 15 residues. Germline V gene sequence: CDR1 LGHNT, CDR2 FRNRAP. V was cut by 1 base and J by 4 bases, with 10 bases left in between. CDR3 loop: CASGLGAHSTGELFF. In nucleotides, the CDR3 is TGTGCTAGTGGTTTGGGGGCTCACAGCACCGGGGAGCTGTTTTTT.

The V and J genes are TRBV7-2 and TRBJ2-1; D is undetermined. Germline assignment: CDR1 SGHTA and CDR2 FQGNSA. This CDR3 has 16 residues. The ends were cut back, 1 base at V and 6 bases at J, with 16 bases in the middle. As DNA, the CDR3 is TGTGCCAGCAGCTTAGACGGAGTAATCAGCACCAATGAGCAGTTCTTC. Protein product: CASSLDGVISTNEQFF.

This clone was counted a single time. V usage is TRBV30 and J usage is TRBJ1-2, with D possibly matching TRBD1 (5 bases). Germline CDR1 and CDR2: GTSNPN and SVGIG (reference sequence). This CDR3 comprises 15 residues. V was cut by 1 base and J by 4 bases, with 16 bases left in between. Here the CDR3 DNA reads TGTGCCTGGAGTGACTGGGACCCCTACGGCTATGGCTACACCTTC. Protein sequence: CAWSDWDPYGYGYTF.

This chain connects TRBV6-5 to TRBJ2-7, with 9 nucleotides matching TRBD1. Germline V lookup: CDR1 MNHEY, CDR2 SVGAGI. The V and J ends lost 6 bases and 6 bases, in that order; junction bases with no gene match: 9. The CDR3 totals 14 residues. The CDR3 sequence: CASRKPGQGAEQYF. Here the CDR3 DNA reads TGTGCCAGCAGAAAACCGGGACAGGGCGCCGAGCAGTACTTC.

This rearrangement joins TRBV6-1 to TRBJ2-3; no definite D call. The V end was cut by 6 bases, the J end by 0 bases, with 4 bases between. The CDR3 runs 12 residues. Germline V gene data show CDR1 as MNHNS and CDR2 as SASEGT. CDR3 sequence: CASRRSTDTQYF. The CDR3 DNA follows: TGTGCCAGCAGACGGAGCACAGATACGCAGTATTTT.

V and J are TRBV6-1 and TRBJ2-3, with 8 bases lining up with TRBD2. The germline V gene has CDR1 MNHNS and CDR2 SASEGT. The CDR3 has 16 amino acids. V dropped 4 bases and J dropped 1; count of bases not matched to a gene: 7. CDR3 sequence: CASSAFGGAGTDTQYF. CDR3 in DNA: TGTGCCAGCAGTGCCTTCGGGGGGGCCGGCACAGATACGCAGTATTTT.